The text below deals with one T cell receptor (beta chain). Its antigen is still unknown. Every patient with CD3G deficiency had evidence of autoimmunity. The PCR used 52 TRBV and 13 TRBJ primers. TCRdb keeps only in-frame clones here, not all; method: immunoSEQ multiplex PCR. The sample has 25,000 to 30,000 clones, less than 95% seen once. The CDR3 has 12 residues. Trimming stripped 5 bases from V and 11 bases from J, with 15 bases between. The germline V gene encodes CDR1 MDHEN and CDR2 SYDVKM. The entry originates in a study of regulatory T cells. Study-wide findings and caveats: In CD3G-deficient patients, conventional CD4+ T cells were enriched for hydrophobic CDR3 residues at positions 6 and 7. In patients, unique TRB V-J pairs were restricted and V/J usage skewed, especially in Tregs.

The sequence derives from a person aged 18 to 30 with CD3G deficiency. The sequenced sample was conventional CD4+ T cells sorted from blood. The rearrangement links TRBV28 to TRBJ1-1; no clear D. CDR3 bases: TGTGCCAGCAGTCAGAGGACTCAAGCGGCTTTCTTT. Amino acid sequence: CASSQRTQAAFF.